The next 14 T cell receptor beta chains were all read from a single sample in a study of blood T cell repertoires in COVID-19. The table came from immunoSEQ multiplex PCR; TCRdb's copy has only in-frame clones and leaves some out. Among 250,000 to 400,000 clones listed, around 90% were seen once. Sequencing used PBMCs or T cells enriched from blood (not recorded which). These receptors originate from a man aged 55-75 years who had recovered from COVID-19.

This sequence joins TRBV5-1 and TRBJ1-1; a weak D match, TRBD1 (5 bases). Trimming stripped 4 bases from V and 1 base from J, with 14 bases between. The germline gives CDR1 SGHRS, CDR2 YFSETQ. The CDR3 has 15 amino acids. DNA of the CDR3: TGCGCCAGCAGCCTACCCACAGGCTCGAACACTGAAGCTTTCTTT. It yields the protein CASSLPTGSNTEAFF. Full variable domain (remainder filled in from reference TRBV5-1 and TRBJ1-1): KAGVTQTPRYLIKTRGQQVTLSCSPISGHRSVSWYQQTPGQGLQFLFEYFSETQRNKGNFPGRFSGRQFSNSRSEMNVSTLELGDSALYLCASSLPTGSNTEAFFGQGTRLTVV.

The V and J genes are TRBV28 and TRBJ1-5, with TRBD1 matching 8 bases. Looked up from germline, CDR1 is MDHEN and CDR2 is SYDVKM. V lost 7 bases, J lost 7 bases, and 12 bases stayed unmatched. There are 15 residues in the CDR3. CDR3 in amino acids: CASTIARGRRQPQHF. Here the CDR3 DNA reads TGTGCCAGCACCATTGCCAGGGGGCGCCGGCAGCCCCAGCATTTT.

The V call is TRBV19, the J call TRBJ1-5, with 8 bases aligning to TRBD1. Germline-derived CDR1 and CDR2 are LNHDA and SQIVND (reference sequence). Trimming took 7 bases from V and 5 from J; bases not matched to a gene: 7. CDR3 length: 14 residues. The CDR3 is CASTLTGAHQPQHF. CDR3 in DNA: TGTGCCAGTACCTTGACAGGGGCGCATCAGCCCCAGCATTTT.

This rearrangement joins TRBV18 to TRBJ2-7; 8 nucleotides line up with TRBD1. The CDR3 has 15 amino acids. Germline CDR1 and CDR2: KGHSH and LQKENI. V shed 6 bases and J 2 bases; nucleotides not matched to a gene: 9. The CDR3 reads CASSPGTGPTYEQYF. The CDR3 DNA sequence: TGTGCCAGCTCCCCGGGGACAGGCCCAACCTACGAGCAGTACTTC.

The gene calls are TRBV21-1 and TRBJ1-6; TRBD1 is the table's D call, not checked against the DNA. TRBV21-1 corresponds to a pseudogene. The CDR3 is made up of 13 amino acids. CDR3 amino acids: CASSKEEDRGCHF. CDR3 DNA: TGTGCCAGCAGCAAAGAAGAGGACAGGGGGTGTCACTTT.

The CDR3, as DNA: TGCGCCAGCAGCCCGGCCAAGGGACTAACCTACAATGAGCAGTTCTTC. It translates to CASSPAKGLTYNEQFF. The chain carries TRBV5-1 and TRBJ2-1; 7 bases agree with TRBD2. Unmatched junction bases numbered 9, after V lost 4 bases and J lost 2 bases. CDR3 size: 16 residues. The germline gives CDR1 SGHRS, CDR2 YFSETQ. Together with reference TRBV5-1 and TRBJ2-1, the CDR3 gives the full variable domain: KAGVTQTPRYLIKTRGQQVTLSCSPISGHRSVSWYQQTPGQGLQFLFEYFSETQRNKGNFPGRFSGRQFSNSRSEMNVSTLELGDSALYLCASSPAKGLTYNEQFFGPGTRLTVL.

The CDR3 DNA follows: TGTGCCAGCAGCTTAGACTCCTGGAGCTTCTACGAGCAGTACTTC. Protein product: CASSLDSWSFYEQYF. This chain joins TRBV7-8 and TRBJ2-7; D uncertain. With 1 base removed from V and 3 bases from J, the gap between germline ends came to 13 bases. The CDR3 spans 15 residues. Germline CDR1 is SGHVS and CDR2 is FQNEAQ.

This rearrangement joins TRBV2 to TRBJ2-5, with D possibly matching TRBD2 (6 bases). CDR1 is SNHLY, CDR2 FYNNEI, per germline. V lost 2 bases, J lost 2 bases, and 12 bases lay in between. The CDR3 is 15 amino acids. The CDR3 nucleotides read TGTGCCAGCAGTGAACAGGGACTGAGACAAGAGACCCAGTACTTC. Translated: CASSEQGLRQETQYF.

The CDR3 protein is CASSQGLGITYEQYF. CDR3 sequence (DNA): TGTGCCAGCAGTCAGGGGCTTGGGATAACCTACGAGCAGTACTTC. The genes are TRBV2 and TRBJ2-7, with a tentative D call TRBD1 (6 bases). Trimming pared 5 bases from V and 2 bases from J, leaving 16 bases between. The CDR3 has 15 amino acids. Germline CDR1 SNHLY, CDR2 FYNNEI.

The chain carries TRBV5-8 and TRBJ2-7; D ambiguous. V lost 4 bases to trimming and J lost 1 base, with 12 bases between them. Germline V CDR1 and CDR2: SGHTS, YDEGEE. The CDR3 runs 14 residues. The CDR3 region has the DNA TGTGCCAGCAGCCCTTGGTTCCAGTCCTACGAGCAGTACTTC. Translating it yields CASSPWFQSYEQYF.

This clone was detected a few times. The chain links TRBV6-1 to TRBJ1-2; D is uncertain. Looked up from germline, CDR1 is MNHNS and CDR2 is SASEGT. The CDR3 is 13 amino acids. The V end was cut by 2 bases, the J end by 2 bases, with 6 bases between. The CDR3 spells CASSERLNYGYTF. DNA of the CDR3: TGTGCCAGCAGTGAACGTCTAAACTATGGCTACACCTTC.

This chain uses TRBV7-2 with TRBJ2-5, with TRBD1 identical over 7 bases. V dropped 5 bases and J dropped 1; count of bases not matched to a gene: 4. This CDR3 comprises 14 residues. The V gene's germline CDR1 is SGHTA and CDR2 FQGNSA. The CDR3 protein is CASSLGTAQETQYF. The CDR3 DNA reads TGTGCCAGCAGCCTGGGGACAGCCCAAGAGACCCAGTACTTC.

CDR3 loop: CASSTQRGYEQYF. DNA for the CDR3: TGTGCCAGCAGTACACAAAGGGGGTACGAGCAGTACTTC. The rearrangement links TRBV6-2 or TRBV6-3 to TRBJ2-7; tentative D call: TRBD1 (6 bases). V was pared by 5 bases and J by 4 bases, with 12 bases between. Germline V gives CDR1 MNHEY, CDR2 SVGEGT. The CDR3 runs to 13 residues.

This rearrangement joins TRBV7-9 to TRBJ2-2; perhaps TRBD2 as D (6 bases). V was pared by 5 bases and J by 1 base, with 11 bases between. CDR1 and CDR2 (germline): SEHNR, FQNEAQ (reference sequence). The CDR3 loop spans 15 amino acids. CDR3 bases: TGTGCCAGCAGCAAAACTAGCCAGAACACCGGGGAGCTGTTTTTT. As protein: CASSKTSQNTGELFF.